This T cell receptor beta chain was identified during a study of blood T cell repertoires in COVID-19 (dated by TCRdb to 2018 to 2020). A note on the overall study: The collaborator samples originated in the United States, Italy and Spain and spanned the acute and convalescent phases of COVID-19. The prospective study material was composed of cDNA or gDNA derived from T cells, B-cell-depleted T cells, or PBMCs. The dataset comprised deeply sampled blood TCRbeta repertoires from subjects exposed to, actively infected with, or recovered from COVID-19. The repertoires were made available in a free public database intended to serve as a resource for research on the immune response to SARS-CoV-2. The samples were drawn from the first 160 participants of the ongoing ImmuneRACE study and from under 1,500 subjects provided by 6 global collaborators. Nearly every sample came with metadata listing a de-identified subject ID, COVID-19 status, age in years and sex. Where available, HLA class I and class II types were taken from metadata supplied by the sample provider and were not determined by assay-based typing.

For this clone: Its antigen is unknown. There are no base qualities to consult, and no much larger clone falls within one base.

The immunoSEQ Assay, a bias-controlled multiplex PCR, was used to amplify TCRbeta CDR3 regions from genomic DNA. The original methods were these. The number of nucleated cells in each sample was estimated by amplification of reference gene primers within the assay. Sequence reads were collapsed and filtered to measure the absolute abundance of every unique TCRbeta CDR3 rearrangement. For each sample, productive Simpson clonality was calculated as the square root of Simpson's diversity index across productive rearrangements. Sourced from immuneACCESS, this table was stored by TCRdb with only in-frame sequences that have V and J called. A share of the clones is absent; for the studies checked, an unresolved V gene accounts for under half, and the remainder has no known explanation. From that table come the V and J calls and clone size; the DNA was used to work out D and trimming. The sample profile shows roughly 80,000 clones; around four fifths of them were found once. The top ten clones comprise over 15% of the sample.

Each collaborating institution followed its own protocols to collect whole blood in K2EDTA tubes. For TCRbeta analysis, collaborator samples were shipped as frozen whole blood, as isolated PBMCs, or as DNA extracted from either sample type. The trim is 0 bases for V and 2 bases for J, with a gap of 11 bases between the germline ends. The CDR3 holds 15 amino acids from the cysteine to the phenylalanine. Kept here is only the CDR3 DNA, which spans 45 bases and is read in frame from base 1. The germline V gene yields SGHRS for CDR1 and YFSETQ for CDR2. Study-wide findings and limitations: How much clinical and demographic metadata was included differed by source and by participant, and the metadata was provided uncurated.

The sample taken for sequencing was peripheral blood. Here the chain combines TRBV5-1 and TRBJ1-1, with the D gene too uncertain to name. The sequence derives from an older woman with acute or convalescent COVID-19. The sequenced DNA: TGCGCCAGCAGCTTGGTGAGCTCTTTTAACACTGAAGCTTTCTTT. It translates to CASSLVSSFNTEAFF.